One sample yielded the 17 T cell receptor beta chains listed below, sequenced in a study of blood T cell repertoires in COVID-19. Sequencing was performed with immunoSEQ multiplex PCR; in TCRdb, only in-frame clones are kept and a portion is missing. In the table there are over 25,000 clones, 85% to 90% of which are singletons. The sample was peripheral blood. These receptors were taken from a woman in her sixties or seventies with active COVID-19.

The V gene is TRBV19, the J gene TRBJ2-2, with 11 bases identical to TRBD2. Germline CDR1 is LNHDA and CDR2 is SQIVND (reference sequence). Germline trimming cut 3 bases from V and 2 bases from J; bases unmatched to any gene: 2. This CDR3 is 16 amino acids long. The CDR3 is CASSMLAGGNTGELFF. The CDR3 nucleotides are TGTGCCAGTAGTATGCTAGCGGGAGGAAACACCGGGGAGCTGTTTTTT.

The rearrangement joins TRBV5-1 to TRBJ2-7, with 7 bases lining up with TRBD2. The V and J ends lost 4 bases and 1 base, in that order; junction bases with no gene match: 8. The germline V gene encodes CDR1 SGHRS and CDR2 YFSETQ. The CDR3 consists of 15 residues. CDR3 region: CASSAGAGGSYEQYF. CDR3 in DNA: TGCGCCAGCAGCGCCGGGGCCGGGGGGTCCTACGAGCAGTACTTC.

V gene TRBV11-3 combines with J gene TRBJ2-1, with D possibly matching TRBD1 (5 bases). The CDR3 is made up of 16 amino acids. In germline, CDR1 is SGHNT, CDR2 YENEEA. With 4 bases removed from V and 4 bases from J, the gap between germline ends came to 17 bases. The CDR3 coding sequence is TGTGCCAGCAGCTCCTCGACAGAACCTAGTTACAATGAGCAGTTCTTC. Its translation is CASSSSTEPSYNEQFF.

The V call is TRBV6-2 or TRBV6-3, the J call TRBJ2-1, with D tentatively TRBD1 (6 bases). Trimming cost V 6 bases and J 4 bases, with 13 bases left between them. The germline CDR1 and CDR2 sequences are MNHEY and SVGEGT. This CDR3 contains 14 residues. CDR3 in DNA: TGTGCCAGCAGCTATCGGGACAAATACAATGAGCAGTTCTTC. Translation: CASSYRDKYNEQFF.

The V call is TRBV18, the J call TRBJ1-6; 9 bases are shared with TRBD1. Germline CDR1 and CDR2: KGHSH and LQKENI. The V segment lost 8 bases and the J segment 6 bases; nucleotides outside the gene matches: 14. The length of the CDR3 is 17 residues. CDR3 residues: CASRGQGKTFGNSPLHF. CDR3 bases: TGTGCCAGCCGTGGACAGGGGAAAACGTTCGGTAATTCACCCCTCCACTTT. Supplemented by reference TRBV18 and TRBJ1-6, the full variable domain reads NAGVMQNPRHLVRRRGQEARLRCSPMKGHSHVYWYRQLPEEGLKFMVYLQKENIIDESGMPKERFSAEFPKEGPSILRIQQVVRGDSAAYFCASRGQGKTFGNSPLHFGNGTRLTVT.

This chain links TRBV5-6 with TRBJ2-1; 7 positions agree with TRBD2. The CDR3 has 15 residues. The germline V gene encodes CDR1 SGHDT and CDR2 YYEEEE. V trimming: 4 bases; J trimming: 6 bases; junction bases outside the gene matches: 10. The CDR3 reads CASSLGLAVGNEQFF. CDR3 nucleotides: TGTGCCAGCAGCCTAGGCCTAGCGGTCGGCAATGAGCAGTTCTTC.

This chain joins TRBV29-1 and TRBJ2-5; a possible D gene is TRBD2 (5 bases). This CDR3 is 14 amino acids long. The V end lost 0 bases, the J end lost 6 bases, and 14 bases lay between the germline ends. The germline gives CDR1 SQVTM, CDR2 ANQGSEA. CDR3: CSVEDPLAGKTQYF. CDR3 bases: TGCAGCGTTGAAGATCCCCTAGCCGGAAAGACCCAGTACTTC. The variable domain in full, completed from reference TRBV29-1 and TRBJ2-5, reads SAVISQKPSRDICQRGTSLTIQCQVDSQVTMMFWYRQQPGQSLTLIATANQGSEATYESGFVIDKFPISRPNLTFSTLTVSNMSPEDSSIYLCSVEDPLAGKTQYFGPGTRLLVL.

This clone was detected a few times. The J gene is TRBJ1-1, the V gene TRBV3-1 (or the pseudogene TRBV3-2); the match to TRBD1 covers 10 bases. Trimming at V came to 4 bases and at J to 6 bases, leaving 11 bases not matched to a gene. The germline V gene encodes CDR1 LGHDT and CDR2 YNNKEL (reference sequence). The CDR3 totals 16 residues. CDR3 loop: CASSLRDRGTFAEAFF. The CDR3 DNA sequence: TGTGCCAGCAGCCTCCGGGACAGGGGCACCTTCGCTGAAGCTTTCTTT.

The chain carries TRBV7-2 and TRBJ1-1; 7 nucleotides match TRBD1. The germline V gene has CDR1 SGHTA and CDR2 FQGNSA. The V gene end was trimmed by 6 bases and the J gene end by 1 base; junction bases not matched to a gene: 8. CDR3 length equals 15 residues. The CDR3 DNA follows: TGTGCCAGCAGAATCGATGGGACAGCGAACACTGAAGCTTTCTTT. Amino acid sequence: CASRIDGTANTEAFF.

The genes are TRBV9 and TRBJ2-3, with 10 nucleotides matching TRBD2. Per germline, CDR1 SGDLS and CDR2 YYNGEE. The CDR3 sequence is 16 residues long. Trimming at V came to 4 bases and at J to 1 base, leaving 6 bases not matched to a gene. CDR3 residues: CASSPRLAGGTDTQYF. CDR3 DNA: TGTGCCAGCAGCCCCCGACTAGCGGGTGGCACAGATACGCAGTATTTT.

The rearrangement uses TRBV23-1 and TRBJ1-2, with 7 bases matching TRBD1. TRBV23-1 is annotated as an ORF whose role is uncertain. This CDR3 is built from 11 residues. The J segment lost 14 bases and the V segment lost 7 bases, leaving 10 bases of the junction unmatched. The CDR3 coding sequence is TGCGCCAGCACCACAGGGGATTTGGAGACCTTC. It encodes CASTTGDLETF.

This sequence joins TRBV5-1 and TRBJ1-2; 7 positions match TRBD1. V dropped 5 bases and J dropped 4; count of bases not matched to a gene: 8. The germline gives CDR1 SGHRS, CDR2 YFSETQ. CDR3 length: 14 amino acids. CDR3 loop: CASSPGTEGYGYTF. CDR3 nucleotides: TGCGCCAGCAGTCCCGGGACAGAGGGCTATGGCTACACCTTC.

The chain carries TRBV7-8 and TRBJ1-5; D ambiguous. CDR3 length equals 15 residues. The V end lost 0 bases, the J end lost 2 bases, and 8 bases lay between the germline ends. CDR1 and CDR2 from the germline V gene are SGHVS and FQNEAQ. CDR3 sequence (DNA): TGTGCCAGCAGCTTAGCCACCACGGGCAATCAGCCCCAGCATTTT. Translating it yields CASSLATTGNQPQHF.

V usage is TRBV15 and J usage is TRBJ1-4, with a tentative D call TRBD1 (5 bases). The CDR3 loop spans 15 amino acids. Germline lookup yields CDR1 LNHNV and CDR2 YYDKDF (reference sequence). V lost 5 bases, J lost 9 bases, and 19 bases lay in between. The CDR3 DNA is TGTGCCACCAGCGCTCACAGGACCCTAGATCAAAAACTGTTTTTT. It codes for CATSAHRTLDQKLFF.

As to this clone: Since no conserved phenylalanine or tryptophan closes the CDR3, a read error is the likely cause. The DNA is left out, because the CDR3 cannot be placed on it with certainty; the CDR3 is given as TCRdb lists it. The CDR3 reads CASSERGPGG. The chain uses TRBV7-2 and TRBJ2-3; the table's D call TRBD1 went unverified against the DNA. Germline CDR1 and CDR2: SGHTA and FQGNSA. Including both end residues, the CDR3 is 10 amino acids long.

CDR3 coding DNA: TGTGCCAGCAGCCACCGACAGGGGGCTTGGGGCTACACCTTC. Translation: CASSHRQGAWGYTF. The gene calls are TRBV3-1 (or the pseudogene TRBV3-2) and TRBJ1-2, with TRBD1 identical over 10 bases. V was pared by 3 bases and J by 8 bases, with 6 bases of the junction left unmatched. The CDR3 has 14 residues. Germline V CDR1 and CDR2: LGHDT, YNNKEL (reference sequence).

The CDR3 sequence is CASSKRQDRATYEQYF. The CDR3 DNA is TGTGCCAGCAGCAAAAGGCAGGACAGGGCGACCTACGAGCAGTACTTC. This chain joins TRBV21-1 and TRBJ2-7; no DNA check was done on the table's D call, TRBD1. TRBV21-1 is reported as a pseudogene. The CDR3 is 16 residues long.